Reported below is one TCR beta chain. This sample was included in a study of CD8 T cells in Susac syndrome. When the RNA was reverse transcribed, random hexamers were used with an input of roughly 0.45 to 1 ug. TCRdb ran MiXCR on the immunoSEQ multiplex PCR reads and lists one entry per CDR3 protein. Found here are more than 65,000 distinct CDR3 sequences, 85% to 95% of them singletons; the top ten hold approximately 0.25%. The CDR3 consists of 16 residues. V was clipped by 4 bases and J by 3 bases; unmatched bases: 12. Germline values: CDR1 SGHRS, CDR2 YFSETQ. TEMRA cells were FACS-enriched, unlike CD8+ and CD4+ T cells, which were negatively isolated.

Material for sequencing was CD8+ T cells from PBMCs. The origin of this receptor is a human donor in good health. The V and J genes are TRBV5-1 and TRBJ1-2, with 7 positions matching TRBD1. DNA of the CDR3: TGCGCCAGCAGCCAGGGGACAGAGCCAGTACACTATGGCTACACCTTC. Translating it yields CASSQGTEPVHYGYTF. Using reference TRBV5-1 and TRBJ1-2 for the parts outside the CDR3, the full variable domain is KAGVTQTPRYLIKTRGQQVTLSCSPISGHRSVSWYQQTPGQGLQFLFEYFSETQRNKGNFPGRFSGRQFSNSRSEMNVSTLELGDSALYLCASSQGTEPVHYGYTFGSGTRLTVV.